Here is one T cell receptor beta chain with its context. What it binds is not known. This sample is drawn from a study of T-cell reconstitution after alpha-beta-depleted transplantation in children. Broader study findings: Surviving recipient T cells and thymic progenitors produced the high day-60 TCRbeta diversity seen in some patients. From newly produced T cells came most of the T-cell counts and diversity one year after transplant.

It was with unique molecular identifiers that the TCRbeta library was prepared. TCRdb independently ran MiXCR on the PCR reads; one entry per CDR3 protein. The table lists fewer than 750,000 distinct CDR3 sequences, 25% to 30% of them singletons, with under 45% in the top ten. The CDR3 runs to 18 residues. Germline V gene lookup returns CDR1 LGHNA and CDR2 YNFKEQ. The ends lost 4 bases at V and 7 bases at J; junction bases unmatched: 12. Source: PBMCs, taken before TCRalphabeta/CD19-depleted stem cell transplant. The clonotype originates from a boy under two years old with Wiskott-Aldrich syndrome, due to receive a stem cell transplant. This rearrangement joins TRBV4-2 to TRBJ2-1, with 14 bases aligning to TRBD2. The CDR3 here is CASSPRGLAGAFGNEQFF. The CDR3 coding sequence is TGTGCCAGCAGCCCGCGGGGACTAGCGGGGGCGTTTGGGAATGAGCAGTTCTTC.